This T cell receptor beta chain was sequenced in a study of technical replicates of blood from a handful of donors. Assay used: immunoSEQ multiplex PCR; TCRdb lists only in-frame clones, some missing. This sample has tens of thousands of clones, with over 85% found just once. In germline, CDR1 is SGHNT, CDR2 YYREEE (reference sequence). V was clipped by 3 bases and J by 3 bases; unmatched bases: 12. The CDR3 length is 18 residues. This sequence originates from a human donor in good health. Some clones in this sample may be carry-over from other donors' samples. Sequenced: PBMCs. The chain joins TRBV5-4 to TRBJ2-1; TRBD1 agrees at 10 bases. The CDR3 nucleotides read TGTGCCAGCAGCTCCTTTCGTGGACAGGGGGGGTACTACAATGAGCAGTTCTTC. Its translation: CASSSFRGQGGYYNEQFF. Variable domain in full (rest from reference TRBV5-4 and TRBJ2-1): ETGVTQSPTHLIKTRGQQVTLRCSSQSGHNTVSWYQQALGQGPQFIFQYYREEENGRGNFPPRFSGLQFPNYSSELNVNALELDDSALYLCASSSFRGQGGYYNEQFFGPGTRLTVL.